The 23 T cell receptor beta chains below were found in one sample sequenced in a study of cytomegalovirus exposure and HLA in healthy donors. The study ran its PCR with 60 Vbeta and 13 Jbeta primers. Repertoires were generated with immunoSEQ multiplex PCR, while TCRdb's copy carries only in-frame clones and drops some. The data hold about 200,000 clones, with about 77% observed a single time. The sequenced sample was PBMCs. The receptors here all came from a woman in her thirties in good health and CMV-seronegative.

The chain links TRBV5-1 to TRBJ1-4; 7 nucleotides align to TRBD1. Losses at the gene ends were 2 bases for V and 11 bases for J; bases not matched to a gene: 6. CDR1 is SGHRS, CDR2 YFSETQ, per germline. The CDR3 has 13 residues. The chain's CDR3 is CASSFTGTDKLFF. The CDR3 DNA reads as TGCGCCAGCAGCTTCACGGGGACAGACAAACTGTTTTTT.

For this clone: At one end the junction does not follow the germline gene, possibly because of a read error. The chain carries TRBV7-9 and TRBJ2-7; D perhaps matches TRBD1 (6 bases). There are 16 residues in the CDR3. Per germline, CDR1 SEHNR and CDR2 FQNEAQ (reference sequence). Here the CDR3 reads CSSSSVDRSAGYEQYF. The CDR3 nucleotides are TGTTCCAGCAGCTCAGTTGACAGGTCCGCCGGCTACGAGCAGTACTTC.

This clone has just one count. This chain connects TRBV5-1 to TRBJ2-2, with D maybe TRBD2 (6 bases). V was cut by 7 bases and J by 1 base, with 11 bases left in between. Per germline, CDR1 SGHRS and CDR2 YFSETQ. This CDR3 has 14 residues. Here the CDR3 reads CASSGTVNTGELFF. CDR3 nucleotides: TGCGCCAGCTCCGGGACTGTGAACACCGGGGAGCTGTTTTTT.

This clone came up once. This chain connects TRBV2 to TRBJ1-6; 7 nucleotides align to TRBD1. This CDR3 contains 13 residues. Unmatched junction bases numbered 0, after V lost 7 bases and J lost 3 bases. CDR1 and CDR2 (germline): SNHLY, FYNNEI. The CDR3 DNA reads as TGTGCCAGCAACAGGGGCTATAATTCACCCCTCCACTTT. Translation: CASNRGYNSPLHF.

The chain recombines TRBV6-5 with TRBJ1-2; no clear D gene. The V end was cut by 0 bases, the J end by 0 bases, with 8 bases between. This CDR3 comprises 15 residues. Germline CDR1 MNHEY, CDR2 SVGAGI. CDR3 amino acids: CASSYSEGANYGYTF. CDR3 in DNA: TGTGCCAGCAGTTACTCTGAGGGAGCTAACTATGGCTACACCTTC.

The V and J genes are TRBV6-5 and TRBJ1-3, with TRBD1 as a possible D gene (6 bases). The germline gives CDR1 MNHEY, CDR2 SVGAGI. This CDR3 comprises 14 residues. The ends were cut back, 5 bases at V and 7 bases at J, with 15 bases in the middle. Here the CDR3 DNA reads TGTGCCAGCAGTCCGGTGGATAGGGGGAACACCATATATTTT. Translation gives CASSPVDRGNTIYF.

The chain recombines TRBV28 with TRBJ1-2, with D uncertain. Germline CDR1 MDHEN, CDR2 SYDVKM. CDR3 length: 13 residues. V was pared by 6 bases and J by 5 bases, with 13 bases between. For the CDR3, the DNA is TGTGCCAGCAGCCGGGGAGACCGATATGGCTACACCTTC. Translating it yields CASSRGDRYGYTF.

The chain is built from TRBV11-3 and TRBJ2-5; tentative D call: TRBD1 (6 bases). CDR1 SGHNT and CDR2 YENEEA come from the germline V gene. The CDR3 spans 14 residues. Trimming pared 6 bases from V and 5 bases from J, leaving 16 bases between. The chain's CDR3 is CASRSHRESETQYF. CDR3 nucleotides: TGTGCCAGCAGATCCCACAGGGAATCTGAGACCCAGTACTTC.

This clone turned up a few times. The V call is TRBV6-6, the J call TRBJ2-1; no definite D call. Germline CDR1 MNHNY, CDR2 SVGAGI (reference sequence). The V gene lost 8 bases and the J gene lost 10 bases, with 3 bases spanning the gap. The CDR3 loop spans 8 amino acids. This CDR3 reads CASGEQFF. In DNA form, the CDR3 reads TGTGCCAGCGGCGAGCAGTTCTTC.

The chain is built from TRBV4-1 and TRBJ1-2, with 7 bases matching TRBD1. Germline V gene lookup returns CDR1 MGHRA and CDR2 YSYEKL. CDR3 length: 14 amino acids. Losses at the gene ends were 2 bases for V and 2 bases for J; bases not matched to a gene: 2. CDR3 DNA: TGCGCCAGCAGCCAAACGGGACAGAACTATGGCTACACCTTC. Translating gives CASSQTGQNYGYTF.

V gene TRBV5-6 combines with J gene TRBJ1-4; D call uncertain. The CDR3 extends over 16 amino acids. Trimming cost V 3 bases and J 7 bases, with 19 bases left between them. Germline V gene data show CDR1 as SGHDT and CDR2 as YYEEEE. The CDR3 is CASSSDLVAIGEKLFF. In DNA form, the CDR3 reads TGTGCCAGCAGCTCCGACTTGGTTGCGATTGGTGAAAAACTGTTTTTT.

The V and J genes are TRBV7-6 and TRBJ1-2; TRBD1 might be the D (6 bases). CDR1 is SGHVS and CDR2 is FNYEAQ in the germline V gene. Trimming stripped 1 base from V and 0 bases from J, with 15 bases between. This CDR3 contains 17 residues. CDR3 coding DNA: TGTGCCAGCAGCTTAGGTGTTAAGGGGGACCCTAACTATGGCTACACCTTC. Protein: CASSLGVKGDPNYGYTF.

V is TRBV4-1 and J is TRBJ2-1; D is ambiguous. The CDR3 totals 13 residues. Germline V gene data show CDR1 as MGHRA and CDR2 as YSYEKL. Between the trimmed V and J ends, which lost 6 bases and 8 bases, there was a span of 14 bases. The CDR3, as DNA: TGCGCCAGCAGGAGTCCCAACCGGGATGAGCAGTTCTTC. Amino acids: CASRSPNRDEQFF.

The J gene is TRBJ2-2, the V gene TRBV5-1; tentatively, D is TRBD2 (6 bases). The germline CDR1 and CDR2 sequences are SGHRS and YFSETQ. Trimming stripped 5 bases from V and 3 bases from J, with 14 bases between. The length of the CDR3 is 15 residues. CDR3: CASRGGALYTGELFF. CDR3 DNA sequence: TGCGCCAGCAGAGGAGGGGCTCTCTACACCGGGGAGCTGTTTTTT.

The rearrangement links TRBV12-2 to TRBJ2-7; the D call TRBD2 from the table was never checked on the DNA. TRBV12-2 is listed as a pseudogene. CDR3 length: 12 amino acids. The CDR3 loop is CASRSIGLEEYF. The CDR3 DNA reads TGTGCAAGTCGCTCCATAGGACTAGAGGAGTACTTC.

Points on this clone: Compared with germline, one end of the junction differs, possibly owing to a read error. This chain links TRBV5-1 with TRBJ2-3; tentative D call: TRBD2 (6 bases). Germline V lookup: CDR1 SGHRS, CDR2 YFSETQ. There are 16 residues in the CDR3. In DNA, the CDR3 is TGCGCCAGCAGCCAGGAGGGTAGAGGAGAGGGAGATGCGCAGTATTTT. It is translated as CASSQEGRGEGDAQYF.

The chain uses TRBV19 and TRBJ1-5; TRBD1 aligns across 7 bases. J lost 2 bases, V lost 2 bases, and 9 bases had no gene match. There are 17 residues in the CDR3. Germline CDR1 reads LNHDA; CDR2 reads SQIVND (reference sequence). The CDR3 reads CASSINHRGRGNQPQHF. CDR3 DNA: TGTGCCAGTAGTATAAATCACAGGGGAAGGGGCAATCAGCCCCAGCATTTT.

CDR3 in amino acids: CASSYSGTNQETQYF. The DNA for the CDR3 is TGCGCCAGCAGCTACTCCGGGACAAACCAAGAGACCCAGTACTTC. This chain joins TRBV4-1 and TRBJ2-5, with D tentatively TRBD1 (6 bases). From germline, CDR1 is MGHRA and CDR2 YSYEKL. Trimming pared 5 bases from V and 0 bases from J, leaving 13 bases between. The CDR3 runs 15 residues.

The V and J genes are TRBV30 and TRBJ2-2; D might be TRBD1 (6 bases). Trimming took off 2 bases at V and 6 bases at J, with 13 bases between the two ends. Germline V gene lookup returns CDR1 GTSNPN and CDR2 SVGIG (reference sequence). This CDR3 has 14 residues. The CDR3: CAWSSIRTAGELFF. The CDR3 region has the DNA TGTGCCTGGAGTAGTATTAGGACAGCCGGGGAGCTGTTTTTT.

In this sample, this clone turned up a few times. The V and J genes are TRBV27 and TRBJ1-2; D is unclear. The CDR3 is 10 residues long. Germline V gene sequence: CDR1 MNHEY, CDR2 SMNVEV (reference sequence). Deletions cut 8 bases from V and 8 bases from J, with 9 bases between. CDR3 in DNA: TGTGCCAGCCCGAGTTCGGGCTACACCTTC. Translating it yields CASPSSGYTF.

The chain has TRBV14 and TRBJ2-1, with D possibly matching TRBD1 (6 bases). Per the germline V gene, CDR1 is SGHDN and CDR2 is FVKESK. Trimming took 1 base from V and 14 from J, leaving 21 bases between them. The CDR3 runs 15 residues. In nucleotides, the CDR3 is TGTGCCAGCAGCCAAGTGGAGGACAGACCGGGATCGGAGTTCTTC. It specifies CASSQVEDRPGSEFF.

V is TRBV2 and J is TRBJ2-5; 9 bases agree with TRBD2. Near its end, the DNA agrees better with TRBJ2-7, so the J call may be wrong. Germline V CDR1 and CDR2: SNHLY, FYNNEI. The CDR3 extends over 13 amino acids. The DNA for the CDR3 is TGTGCCAGCAGGAGACTAGCGGACTACGAGCAGTACTTC. This codes for CASRRLADYEQYF.

This chain links TRBV6-5 with TRBJ2-2, with 8 bases identical to TRBD2. V gave up 0 bases and J gave up 5 bases; unmatched junction bases: 2. CDR3 size: 15 residues. CDR1 MNHEY and CDR2 SVGAGI come from the germline V gene. This chain's CDR3 is CASSYSTGGTGELFF. CDR3 nucleotides: TGTGCCAGCAGTTACTCGACGGGAGGGACCGGGGAGCTGTTTTTT.